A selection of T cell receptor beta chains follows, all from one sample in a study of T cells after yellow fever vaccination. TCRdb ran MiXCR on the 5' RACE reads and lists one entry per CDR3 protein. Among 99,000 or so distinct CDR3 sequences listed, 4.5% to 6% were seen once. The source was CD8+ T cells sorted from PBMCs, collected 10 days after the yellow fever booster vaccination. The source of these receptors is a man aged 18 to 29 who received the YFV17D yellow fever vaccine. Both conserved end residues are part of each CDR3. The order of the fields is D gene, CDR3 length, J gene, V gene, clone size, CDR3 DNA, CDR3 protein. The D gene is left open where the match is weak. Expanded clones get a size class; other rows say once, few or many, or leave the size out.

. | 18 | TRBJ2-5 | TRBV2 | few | TGTGCCAGCAGTGAGCGAGGTTCTGTTGTAGCATCGGAGGAGACCCAGTACTTC | CASSERGSVVASEETQYF
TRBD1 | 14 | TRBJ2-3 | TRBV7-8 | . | TGTGCCAGCAGCTCACGGACAGGGATAGATACGCAGTATTTT | CASSSRTGIDTQYF
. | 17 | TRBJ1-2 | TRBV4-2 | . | TGTGCCAGCAGCCAGGGGCCTCGGCGTTCCTCCGACTATGGCTACACCTTC | CASSQGPRRSSDYGYTF
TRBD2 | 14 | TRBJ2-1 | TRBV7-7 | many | TGTGCTAGCAGTCGGGGGGGTCAGTTTGATGAGCAGTTCTTC | CASSRGGQFDEQFF
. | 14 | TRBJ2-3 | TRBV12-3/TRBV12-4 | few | TGTGCCAGCAGCCTCGGGACTCGCACAGATACGCAGTATTTT | CASSLGTRTDTQYF
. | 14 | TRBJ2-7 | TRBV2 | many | TGTGCCAGCACTGGCAGGGGATCGCCCTACGAGCAGTACTTC | CASTGRGSPYEQYF
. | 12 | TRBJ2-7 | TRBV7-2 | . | TGTGCCAGCAGCTCCTCTGACTACGAGCAGTACTTC | CASSSSDYEQYF
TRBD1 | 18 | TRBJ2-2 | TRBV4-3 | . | TGCGCCAGCAGCCAAGGGCCGGGGTCAGGGGGCAGGTCCGGGGAGCTGTTTTTT | CASSQGPGSGGRSGELFF
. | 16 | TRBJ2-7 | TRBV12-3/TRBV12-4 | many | TGTGCCAGCAGTTTAGCGCTGTCACAGCGTTCCTACGAGCAGTACTTC | CASSLALSQRSYEQYF
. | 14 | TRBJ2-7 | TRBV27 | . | TGTGCCAGCAGTTTATCGATCGGGTACTACGAGCAGTACTTC | CASSLSIGYYEQYF
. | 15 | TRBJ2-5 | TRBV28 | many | TGTGCCAGCAGTTTCGCGGAGGAGCTGGAGAAGACCCAGTACTTC | CASSFAEELEKTQYF
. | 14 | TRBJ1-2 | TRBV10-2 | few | TGCGCCAGCAGTGAGTGGAAAGTCCCACAGGGCTACACCTTC | CASSEWKVPQGYTF
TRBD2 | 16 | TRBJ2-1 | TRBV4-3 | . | TGCGCCAGCAGCCAGCCGACTAGCGGGTCCTACAATGAGCAGTTCTTC | CASSQPTSGSYNEQFF
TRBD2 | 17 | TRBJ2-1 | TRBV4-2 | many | TGTGCCAGCAGCCAAGAGAAGTCGGGGGGTCCGTACAATGAGCAGTTCTTC | CASSQEKSGGPYNEQFF
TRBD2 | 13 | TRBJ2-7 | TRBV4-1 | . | TGCGCCAGCAGCCAACTAGCGGGATACGAGCAGTACTTC | CASSQLAGYEQYF
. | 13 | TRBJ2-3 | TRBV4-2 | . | TGTGCCAGCAGCCGGACGGTGACAGATACGCAGTATTTT | CASSRTVTDTQYF
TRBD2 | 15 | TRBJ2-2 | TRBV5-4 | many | TGTGCCAGCAGCTTCGGGGGGGCGGACACCGGGGAGCTGTTTTTT | CASSFGGADTGELFF
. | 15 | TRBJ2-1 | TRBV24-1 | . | TGTGCCACCAGTGATCCCGTACTAACAGACAATGAGCAGTTCTTC | CATSDPVLTDNEQFF
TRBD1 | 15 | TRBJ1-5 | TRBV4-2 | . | TGTGCCAGCAGCCAAGACCCGGGACAGAATCAGCCCCAGCATTTT | CASSQDPGQNQPQHF
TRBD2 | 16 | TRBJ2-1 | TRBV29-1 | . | TGCAGCGTTGAAGATCCGGCTAGCGGGGGGGACAATGAGCAGTTCTTC | CSVEDPASGGDNEQFF
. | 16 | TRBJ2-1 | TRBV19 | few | TGTGCCAGTAGTATAGATCTTCGAGGGACCTACAATGAGCAGTTCTTC | CASSIDLRGTYNEQFF
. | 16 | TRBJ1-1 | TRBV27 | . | TGTGCCAGCACCCCAAGGCCTCCTCCGGGAAACACTGAAGCTTTCTTT | CASTPRPPPGNTEAFF
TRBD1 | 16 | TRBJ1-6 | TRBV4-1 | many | TGCGCCAGCAGACAGGGGACAGGGGGGAATAATTCACCCCTCCACTTT | CASRQGTGGNNSPLHF
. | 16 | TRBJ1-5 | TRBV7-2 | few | TGTGCCAGCAGCTGGAGGGGGTACCGTAGCAATCAGCCCCAGCATTTT | CASSWRGYRSNQPQHF
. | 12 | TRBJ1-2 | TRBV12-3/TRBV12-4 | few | TGTGCCAGCAGTCCCGGCAGCTATGGCTACACCTTC | CASSPGSYGYTF
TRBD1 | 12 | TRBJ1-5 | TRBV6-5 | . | TGCGCGACAGGGGCCCGCAATCAGCCCCAGCATTTT | CATGARNQPQHF